A single sample is the source of the 25 T cell receptor beta chains below, sequenced in a study of CD8 T cells in Susac syndrome. RNA totalling about 0.5 to 1 ug underwent reverse transcription with random hexamers. Via MiXCR, TCRdb re-called the immunoSEQ multiplex PCR reads, giving one row per CDR3 protein. The sample records around 280,000 distinct CDR3 sequences, about 91% being singletons. Material: CD4+ T cells from PBMCs. The receptors were sampled from a human donor with multiple sclerosis.

This clonotype came up once. This sequence joins TRBV6-5 and TRBJ2-5; 8 positions match TRBD2. CDR1 is MNHEY and CDR2 is SVGAGI in the germline V gene. V gave up 6 bases and J gave up 5 bases; unmatched junction bases: 5. The CDR3 covers 13 residues. This CDR3 reads CASRQLAVETQYF. CDR3 in DNA: TGTGCCAGCAGGCAACTAGCGGTCGAGACCCAGTACTTC.

The genes are TRBV18 and TRBJ2-5; weak D call: TRBD2 (6 bases). Germline V gene sequence: CDR1 KGHSH, CDR2 LQKENI. The ends were cut back, 0 bases at V and 7 bases at J, with 15 bases in the middle. This CDR3 contains 15 residues. The CDR3 reads CASSPPLGGSRTQYF. In DNA, the CDR3 is TGTGCCAGCTCACCACCGCTCGGGGGATCACGGACCCAGTACTTC.

The rearrangement joins TRBV6-5 to TRBJ2-1; no firm D call. This CDR3 spans 11 amino acids. V gave up 2 bases and J gave up 9 bases, with 5 bases separating them. Germline V gives CDR1 MNHEY, CDR2 SVGAGI. CDR3 nucleotides: TGTGCCAGCAGTTACGGTATTGAGCAGTTCTTC. Translation gives CASSYGIEQFF.

The chain links TRBV7-9 to TRBJ1-1; D call uncertain. The CDR3 is made up of 14 amino acids. V dropped 5 bases and J dropped 9 bases, with 19 bases sitting between them. CDR1 and CDR2 from the germline V gene are SEHNR and FQNEAQ (reference sequence). CDR3 protein: CASSPPYGSVQAFF. The DNA for the CDR3 is TGTGCCAGCAGCCCTCCTTATGGCAGCGTACAAGCTTTCTTT.

The chain combines TRBV11-1 with TRBJ2-1, with 11 bases matching TRBD1. The CDR3 contains 15 residues. Per germline, CDR1 SGHAT and CDR2 FQDESV (reference sequence). V lost 5 bases and J lost 3; bases outside the gene matches: 3. The CDR3 is CASSRTGGFYNEQFF. CDR3 nucleotide sequence: TGTGCCAGCAGCCGGACAGGGGGCTTCTACAATGAGCAGTTCTTC.

This clonotype was counted between two and nine times. The chain joins TRBV6-5 to TRBJ2-7; D is unclear. V was pared by 11 bases and J by 5 bases, with 7 bases between. Germline-derived CDR1 and CDR2 are MNHEY and SVGAGI. The CDR3 length is 9 residues. The CDR3 loop reads CARLNEQYF. The DNA for the CDR3 is TGTGCCCGCCTAAACGAGCAGTACTTC.

This chain joins TRBV20-1 and TRBJ2-7; perhaps TRBD1 as D (6 bases). CDR1 DFQATT and CDR2 SNEGSKA come from the germline V gene (reference sequence). Trimming left V 3 bases short and J 0 bases short, with 15 bases between. The CDR3 has 15 amino acids. The CDR3 loop is CSARGSQGISYEQYF. CDR3 bases: TGCAGTGCTAGGGGGTCACAGGGAATCTCCTACGAGCAGTACTTC.

The chain joins TRBV29-1 to TRBJ2-7, with D perhaps matching TRBD2 (6 bases). CDR1 is SQVTM and CDR2 is ANQGSEA in the germline V gene. Trimming removed 6 bases at V and 6 bases at J, with 18 bases between. The CDR3 has 13 amino acids. DNA for the CDR3: TGCAGCGTCCCACGCCCCCCCGGGGGCGAGCAGTACTTC. Translated, it gives CSVPRPPGGEQYF.

This clonotype was observed a single time. The J gene is TRBJ2-3, the V gene TRBV7-3; 9 positions match TRBD1. V was pared by 5 bases and J by 1 base, with 4 bases of the junction left unmatched. The CDR3 contains 15 residues. Germline assignment: CDR1 SGHTA and CDR2 FQGTGA. This CDR3 is CASSVDRGGTDTQYF. CDR3 bases: TGTGCCAGCAGCGTTGACAGGGGGGGCACAGATACGCAGTATTTT.

The chain recombines TRBV3-1 with TRBJ1-1; D unclear. This CDR3 comprises 12 residues. Trimming took 0 bases from V and 3 from J, leaving 2 bases between them. Per the germline V gene, CDR1 is LGHDT and CDR2 is YNNKEL (reference sequence). The CDR3: CASSQDYTEAFF. As DNA, the CDR3 is TGTGCCAGCAGCCAAGATTACACTGAAGCTTTCTTT.

This clonotype appeared a single time. V is TRBV5-1 and J is TRBJ2-6; possibly TRBD2 for D (5 bases). This CDR3 spans 17 amino acids. V lost 0 bases, J lost 0 bases, and 10 bases lay in between. In germline, CDR1 is SGHRS, CDR2 YFSETQ. CDR3 in DNA: TGCGCCAGCAGCTTGGGGTCTGGGAGCTCTGGGGCCAACGTCCTGACTTTC. Encoded protein: CASSLGSGSSGANVLTF. Full variable domain (remainder filled in from reference TRBV5-1 and TRBJ2-6): KAGVTQTPRYLIKTRGQQVTLSCSPISGHRSVSWYQQTPGQGLQFLFEYFSETQRNKGNFPGRFSGRQFSNSRSEMNVSTLELGDSALYLCASSLGSGSSGANVLTFGAGSRLTVL.

This clonotype was seen only a few times. The chain has TRBV7-2 and TRBJ2-7; TRBD1 agrees at 8 bases. The CDR3 length is 15 residues. V lost 5 bases to trimming and J lost 9 bases; unmatched junction nucleotides: 15. Looked up from germline, CDR1 is SGHTA and CDR2 is FQGNSA. The CDR3 region is CASSPLDGTGLGQYF. In DNA, the CDR3 is TGTGCCAGCAGCCCGCTAGACGGGACAGGCCTAGGGCAGTACTTC.

The chain carries TRBV7-3 and TRBJ2-2, with a weak D call TRBD1 (6 bases). Trimming removed 0 bases from V and 8 bases from J, with 10 bases in between. The CDR3 has 14 residues. Germline V CDR1 and CDR2: SGHTA, FQGTGA. This CDR3 reads CASSLTTGTGELFF. CDR3 bases: TGTGCCAGCAGCTTAACGACCGGGACAGGGGAGCTGTTTTTT. The variable domain in full, with the rest retrieved from reference TRBV7-3 and TRBJ2-2, is GAGVSQTPSNKVTEKGKYVELRCDPISGHTALYWYRQSLGQGPEFLIYFQGTGAADDSGLPNDRFFAVRPEGSVSTLKIQRTERGDSAVYLCASSLTTGTGELFFGEGSRLTVL.

This rearrangement joins TRBV7-3 to TRBJ1-2; 10 positions match TRBD1. This CDR3 comprises 13 residues. V shed 5 bases, J shed 7 bases, and the junction held 4 bases outside the gene matches. Germline V lookup: CDR1 SGHTA, CDR2 FQGTGA. The CDR3 DNA reads TGTGCCAGCAGCCTGACAGGGGGCATTGGCTACACCTTC. Translated, it gives CASSLTGGIGYTF.

This clonotype turned up a few times. The chain carries TRBV5-1 and TRBJ1-2; a possible D gene is TRBD1 (5 bases). The ends were cut back, 0 bases at V and 0 bases at J, with 12 bases in the middle. This CDR3 comprises 16 residues. Germline V CDR1 and CDR2: SGHRS, YFSETQ. CDR3: CASSLAGTKANYGYTF. CDR3 bases: TGCGCCAGCAGCTTGGCCGGGACTAAAGCTAACTATGGCTACACCTTC. The complete variable domain, with remaining parts taken from reference TRBV5-1 and TRBJ1-2, reads KAGVTQTPRYLIKTRGQQVTLSCSPISGHRSVSWYQQTPGQGLQFLFEYFSETQRNKGNFPGRFSGRQFSNSRSEMNVSTLELGDSALYLCASSLAGTKANYGYTFGSGTRLTVV.

The chain links TRBV19 to TRBJ2-6; no clear D gene. This CDR3 is 16 amino acids long. The V gene lost 3 bases and the J gene lost 4 bases, with 13 bases spanning the gap. Germline CDR1 is LNHDA and CDR2 is SQIVND (reference sequence). This CDR3 reads CASSINRRRGANVLTF. CDR3 DNA sequence: TGTGCCAGTAGTATCAACCGCCGGCGGGGGGCCAACGTCCTGACTTTC. Full variable domain (rest looked up from reference TRBV19 and TRBJ2-6): DGGITQSPKYLFRKEGQNVTLSCEQNLNHDAMYWYRQDPGQGLRLIYYSQIVNDFQKGDIAEGYSVSREKKESFPLTVTSAQKNPTAFYLCASSINRRRGANVLTFGAGSRLTVL.

The gene calls are TRBV19 and TRBJ1-2; tentatively, D is TRBD1 (6 bases). Germline lookup yields CDR1 LNHDA and CDR2 SQIVND (reference sequence). V dropped 4 bases and J dropped 4 bases, with 13 bases sitting between them. The CDR3 has 14 residues. The CDR3 protein is CASSTSTGAYGYTF. CDR3 sequence (DNA): TGTGCCAGTAGTACATCGACAGGAGCCTATGGCTACACCTTC.

This chain connects TRBV12-3 or TRBV12-4 to TRBJ2-5; D might be TRBD2 (5 bases). The germline V and J ends were trimmed by 4 bases and 4 bases, with 13 bases remaining between them. This CDR3 is 14 amino acids long. CDR3 coding DNA: TGTGCCAGCAGTTACGCCGGGGTACCAGAGACCCAGTACTTC. Residues: CASSYAGVPETQYF.

J is TRBJ1-3 and V is TRBV5-1; perhaps TRBD1 as D (5 bases). Germline loops: CDR1 SGHRS, CDR2 YFSETQ. Trimming cost V 4 bases and J 0 bases, with 17 bases left between them. The CDR3 extends over 17 amino acids. The CDR3 loop reads CASSPSGATSSGNTIYF. In DNA form, the CDR3 reads TGCGCCAGCAGCCCGAGCGGGGCAACGAGCTCTGGAAACACCATATATTTT.

The chain is built from TRBV5-6 and TRBJ1-1, with TRBD1 identical over 7 bases. The CDR3 length is 14 residues. V was pared by 3 bases and J by 0 bases, with 2 bases of the junction left unmatched. From germline, CDR1 is SGHDT and CDR2 YYEEEE. CDR3 loop: CASSWGQLNTEAFF. DNA of the CDR3: TGTGCCAGCAGCTGGGGACAGCTGAACACTGAAGCTTTCTTT.

The CDR3 bases are TGTGCCAGCAGCCAAGATCTAACGGGGGGTCCGACCCAGTACTTC. Protein sequence: CASSQDLTGGPTQYF. The rearrangement joins TRBV3-1 to TRBJ2-5; TRBD2 aligns across 7 bases. This CDR3 has 15 residues. Per the germline V gene, CDR1 is LGHDT and CDR2 is YNNKEL (reference sequence). Trimming took 0 bases from V and 7 from J; bases not matched to a gene: 8.

The CDR3 DNA follows: TGTGCCAGCAGACCTCTAGGGGCGGAAGAGACCCAGTACTTC. Translated, it gives CASRPLGAEETQYF. The chain couples TRBV12-3 or TRBV12-4 to TRBJ2-5, with D perhaps TRBD1 (5 bases). The CDR3 covers 14 residues. V lost 6 bases and J 3 bases, leaving 14 bases between the germline ends.

This rearrangement joins TRBV11-3 to TRBJ2-1; 11 nucleotides align to TRBD2. The junction had 6 bases not matched to a gene; V was cut back by 3 bases and J by 8 bases. The germline V gene has CDR1 SGHNT and CDR2 YENEEA. This CDR3 spans 15 amino acids. The CDR3: CASSLLAGGSDEQFF. CDR3 nucleotide sequence: TGTGCCAGCAGCTTGCTAGCGGGGGGATCGGATGAGCAGTTCTTC.

J is TRBJ2-3 and V is TRBV30; D might be TRBD2 (7 bases). The germline V gene has CDR1 GTSNPN and CDR2 SVGIG (reference sequence). Trimming cost V 0 bases and J 5 bases, with 12 bases left between them. The length of the CDR3 is 14 residues. The chain's CDR3 is CAWSVGGAVDTQYF. The CDR3 nucleotides are TGTGCCTGGAGTGTTGGGGGGGCCGTAGATACGCAGTATTTT.

This chain joins TRBV12-5 and TRBJ2-5; 8 bases match TRBD2. Germline CDR1 and CDR2: LGHNT and FRNRAP. The CDR3 spans 15 residues. The V segment lost 5 bases and the J segment 0 bases; nucleotides outside the gene matches: 5. The CDR3 sequence: CASGPAGAYQETQYF. The CDR3 nucleotides are TGTGCTAGTGGTCCAGCGGGAGCTTACCAAGAGACCCAGTACTTC.